This TCR beta chain came from a study of cytomegalovirus exposure and HLA in healthy donors. The CDR3 extends over 17 amino acids. As regards this clone: Its target is unknown.

The PCR made use of 60 Vbeta and 13 Jbeta primers. Using immunoSEQ multiplex PCR, the repertoire was profiled, and TCRdb retains in-frame clones only, with some absent. The sample includes some 170,000 clones, roughly 80% seen only once; the top ten take around 0.91%. Study-wide results and limits: Reports described diagnosis of cytomegalovirus status by the classifier as highly specific and sensitive. Later analysis identified a missense DCLRE1C variant that was linked to TCR beta V- and J-gene trimming. Follow-up analysis seemed to connect common viral pathogens with several of the most significant clusters identified. Upon later analysis, HLA-associated TCR beta chains proved more clonally expanded than other, equally common chains.

Sample: PBMCs. The gene calls are TRBV21-1 and TRBJ1-2; the table's D call of TRBD1 was not tested on the DNA. TRBV21-1 is noted as a pseudogene. This TCR was sampled from a girl aged 2 to 10 in good health and CMV-seropositive. DNA for the CDR3: TGTGCCAGCAGCAAAGTTCCCCAGGGTAGAGCTAACTATGGCTACACCTTC. Protein product: CASSKVPQGRANYGYTF.